The 23 T cell receptor beta chains reported below all come from one sample, sequenced in a study of T cell repertoires in cytomegalovirus infection. One entry per CDR3 protein results from TCRdb running MiXCR on the reads. Of about 310,000 distinct CDR3 sequences in the sample, 15% to 20% were seen once. Input material: PBMCs. The receptors originated from a human donor in good health (CMV status not recorded). Some clones in this sample may be carry-over from other donors' samples.

This clonotype turned up a few times. The chain employs TRBV7-2 and TRBJ1-6, with D uncertain. The CDR3 covers 15 residues. Looked up from germline, CDR1 is SGHTA and CDR2 is FQGNSA. The germline V and J ends were trimmed by 1 base and 7 bases, with 11 bases remaining between them. The CDR3: CASSLDGVRNSPLHF. CDR3 in DNA: TGTGCCAGCAGCTTAGATGGGGTTCGAAATTCACCCCTCCACTTT.

CDR3 nucleotide sequence: TGTGCCAGTAGTACCCTCAGCGGGGCAAGGTACAATGAGCAGTTCTTC. Residues: CASSTLSGARYNEQFF. The chain combines TRBV19 with TRBJ2-1; 7 nucleotides match TRBD2. Germline values: CDR1 LNHDA, CDR2 SQIVND (reference sequence). There are 16 residues in the CDR3. The V gene end was trimmed by 4 bases and the J gene end by 4 bases; junction bases not matched to a gene: 10.

This clonotype was seen more than once but under ten times. V usage is TRBV7-3 and J usage is TRBJ2-7; D might be TRBD1 (6 bases). CDR1 SGHTA and CDR2 FQGTGA come from the germline V gene. This CDR3 contains 13 residues. V gave up 4 bases and J gave up 5 bases, with 12 bases separating them. CDR3 region: CASSSSRGDEQYF. In nucleotides, the CDR3 is TGTGCCAGCAGCTCCTCCAGGGGAGACGAGCAGTACTTC. Full variable domain (remainder filled in from reference TRBV7-3 and TRBJ2-7): GAGVSQTPSNKVTEKGKYVELRCDPISGHTALYWYRQSLGQGPEFLIYFQGTGAADDSGLPNDRFFAVRPEGSVSTLKIQRTERGDSAVYLCASSSSRGDEQYFGPGTRLTVT.

This clonotype has ten or more counts. V gene TRBV24-1 combines with J gene TRBJ1-2; 8 bases fit TRBD1. The CDR3 spans 15 residues. With V trimmed by 3 bases and J by 4 bases, 6 bases remained unmatched. Germline V lookup: CDR1 KGHDR, CDR2 SFDVKD. The CDR3 loop is CATSDPDRDIYGYTF. CDR3 coding DNA: TGTGCCACCAGTGATCCGGACAGGGACATCTATGGCTACACCTTC.

CDR3: CASSSTAGSSYNEQFF. CDR3 nucleotide sequence: TGTGCCAGCAGCTCTACAGCCGGTAGCTCCTACAATGAGCAGTTCTTC. This chain connects TRBV12-3 or TRBV12-4 to TRBJ2-1; D is unresolved. This CDR3 spans 16 amino acids. The V gene lost 6 bases and the J gene lost 0 bases, with 15 bases spanning the gap.

The V and J genes are TRBV7-9 and TRBJ2-1; maybe TRBD2 (5 bases). Per the germline V gene, CDR1 is SEHNR and CDR2 is FQNEAQ (reference sequence). V lost 2 bases, J lost 4 bases, and 12 bases lay in between. This CDR3 has 15 residues. The chain's CDR3 is CASSLRGLAYNEQFF. In DNA, the CDR3 is TGTGCCAGCAGCTTAAGAGGGCTAGCATACAATGAGCAGTTCTTC.

In DNA form, the CDR3 reads TGTGCCAGCAGCGTCCAGTCGACAGCCGAAGAAAAACTGTTTTTT. Translated, it gives CASSVQSTAEEKLFF. This chain uses TRBV9 with TRBJ1-4; TRBD1 is a possible D gene (5 bases). In germline, CDR1 is SGDLS, CDR2 YYNGEE. Trimming pared 2 bases from V and 8 bases from J, leaving 16 bases between. The length of the CDR3 is 15 residues.

This rearrangement joins TRBV20-1 to TRBJ2-3; D may be TRBD2 (7 bases). Trimming stripped 0 bases from V and 4 bases from J, with 14 bases between. Germline CDR1 is DFQATT and CDR2 is SNEGSKA (reference sequence). This CDR3 contains 15 residues. The CDR3, as DNA: TGCAGTGCTAGAGACGGGGGCGGGGGCTCAGATACGCAGTATTTT. The encoded protein is CSARDGGGGSDTQYF.

The V call is TRBV5-4, the J call TRBJ2-2, with 9 bases lining up with TRBD1. The junction had 15 bases not matched to a gene; V was cut back by 1 base and J by 2 bases. The CDR3 loop spans 20 amino acids. Per the germline V gene, CDR1 is SGHNT and CDR2 is YYREEE (reference sequence). The CDR3 reads CASSLYRRGQGRLNTGELFF. Written as DNA, the CDR3 is TGTGCCAGCAGCTTGTATAGGAGAGGACAGGGGAGACTTAACACCGGGGAGCTGTTTTTT. Full variable domain (outside the CDR3, taken from reference TRBV5-4 and TRBJ2-2): ETGVTQSPTHLIKTRGQQVTLRCSSQSGHNTVSWYQQALGQGPQFIFQYYREEENGRGNFPPRFSGLQFPNYSSELNVNALELDDSALYLCASSLYRRGQGRLNTGELFFGEGSRLTVL.

The table lists this clonotype with many counts. This chain uses TRBV27 with TRBJ2-3; 9 bases map to TRBD2. Germline trimming cut 8 bases from V and 3 bases from J; bases unmatched to any gene: 6. The germline CDR1 and CDR2 sequences are MNHEY and SMNVEV (reference sequence). The CDR3 has 14 amino acids. The CDR3 here is CASDAGGPTDTQYF. Here the CDR3 DNA reads TGTGCCAGCGACGCGGGGGGGCCAACAGATACGCAGTATTTT.

This clonotype was counted at least ten times. The V gene is TRBV7-2, the J gene TRBJ2-1; 11 bases map to TRBD2. The V gene end was trimmed by 5 bases and the J gene end by 9 bases; junction bases not matched to a gene: 9. Germline V gene sequence: CDR1 SGHTA, CDR2 FQGNSA. The CDR3 sequence is 15 residues long. CDR3 residues: CASSGGGLAEGEQFF. The CDR3 DNA reads TGTGCCAGCAGCGGCGGGGGACTAGCGGAAGGTGAGCAGTTCTTC.

This clonotype was recorded many times. The chain carries TRBV7-2 and TRBJ2-7; D might be TRBD1 (6 bases). This CDR3 comprises 16 residues. CDR1 is SGHTA, CDR2 FQGNSA, per germline. V was cut by 6 bases and J by 1 base, with 19 bases left in between. CDR3 amino acids: CASRPIGGRGSYEQYF. DNA of the CDR3: TGTGCCAGCAGACCAATCGGTGGCAGGGGATCCTACGAGCAGTACTTC.

This chain links TRBV28 with TRBJ2-6; D uncertain. Germline V gene data show CDR1 as MDHEN and CDR2 as SYDVKM. The CDR3 covers 15 residues. Trimming removed 1 base from V and 6 bases from J, with 10 bases in between. CDR3 residues: CASSLSPAAANVLTF. The CDR3 DNA sequence: TGTGCCAGCAGTTTATCCCCGGCTGCGGCCAACGTCCTGACTTTC.

About this clonotype itself: A much larger clone differs from this one at a single base, so this may be a read error. V usage is TRBV27 and J usage is TRBJ1-6; D might be TRBD1 (6 bases). V lost 7 bases and J lost 0, with 19 bases in between. This CDR3 region has 18 residues. The germline V gene has CDR1 MNHEY and CDR2 SMNVEV (reference sequence). This CDR3 is CASTSGPGHSSYNSPLHF. Written as DNA, the CDR3 is TGTGCCAGCACCTCTGGTCCGGGACATAGCTCCTATAATTCACCCCTCCACTTT.

The table lists this clonotype with a few counts. The genes are TRBV10-3 and TRBJ1-5; no definite D call. The CDR3 consists of 13 residues. Germline V lookup: CDR1 ENHRY, CDR2 SYGVKD. Trimming removed 3 bases at V and 4 bases at J, with 7 bases between. CDR3 coding DNA: TGTGCCATCAGTGACAGTCCAAATCAGCCCCAGCATTTT. Amino acid sequence: CAISDSPNQPQHF.

The sample holds a few counts of this clonotype. V gene TRBV18 combines with J gene TRBJ1-1; 7 bases agree with TRBD1. Germline V gene lookup returns CDR1 KGHSH and CDR2 LQKENI. With V trimmed by 0 bases and J by 10 bases, 8 bases remained unmatched. This CDR3 contains 14 residues. The CDR3 DNA reads TGTGCCAGCTCACCACCGGCAGGGACAGTCGGAGCTTTCTTT. It specifies CASSPPAGTVGAFF.

Concerning this clonotype: Mismatch with germline at one junction end may stem from a read error. The CDR3 coding sequence is TGTGCCAGCAGTCTCGGGACGGTAACTCCAAGCTTC. This encodes CASSLGTVTPSF. V gene TRBV28 combines with J gene TRBJ2-7, with D perhaps being TRBD1 or TRBD2 (5 bases each). The CDR3 contains 12 residues. Germline loops: CDR1 MDHEN, CDR2 SYDVKM.

This clonotype was seen only a few times. The CDR3 DNA sequence: TGCAGTGCTAGAGGAGCAGGACGCGGGGGCACAGATACGCAGTATTTT. Its translation: CSARGAGRGGTDTQYF. The chain carries TRBV20-1 and TRBJ2-3; maybe TRBD2 (6 bases). The V end was cut by 1 base, the J end by 1 base, with 15 bases between. The CDR3 is 16 amino acids. CDR1 is DFQATT, CDR2 SNEGSKA, per germline (reference sequence).

This clonotype has a count of ten or more. The chain employs TRBV6-1 and TRBJ1-1; 7 bases agree with TRBD1. V dropped 8 bases and J dropped 7; count of bases not matched to a gene: 13. The CDR3 sequence is 14 residues long. The germline V gene has CDR1 MNHNS and CDR2 SASEGT. CDR3: CASGRQGPPVEAFF. In DNA form, the CDR3 reads TGTGCCAGCGGAAGACAGGGTCCACCCGTTGAAGCTTTCTTT.

This chain connects TRBV10-3 to TRBJ2-2; the D gene is possibly TRBD1 (6 bases). The V gene's germline CDR1 is ENHRY and CDR2 SYGVKD. CDR3 length equals 15 residues. V lost 7 bases to trimming and J lost 0 bases, with 12 bases between them. CDR3 in DNA: TGTGCCATCAATGGGGACACCTCGAACACCGGGGAGCTGTTTTTT. It specifies CAINGDTSNTGELFF.

Ten or more counts support this clonotype. This sequence joins TRBV7-2 and TRBJ2-5, with 10 bases lining up with TRBD2. From germline, CDR1 is SGHTA and CDR2 FQGNSA. J gave up 4 bases and V 5 bases, and 16 bases lay outside the gene matches. This CDR3 contains 18 residues. The CDR3 sequence is CASSPQAGGKGGVETQYF. The CDR3, as DNA: TGTGCCAGCAGCCCCCAAGCGGGGGGGAAAGGGGGCGTAGAGACCCAGTACTTC.

The table lists this clonotype with a few counts. The chain combines TRBV19 with TRBJ1-5; possibly TRBD1 for D (6 bases). The germline V gene has CDR1 LNHDA and CDR2 SQIVND (reference sequence). The V and J ends lost 5 bases and 0 bases respectively, with 14 bases between them. The CDR3 length is 16 residues. CDR3 sequence reads: CASSSYQGFSNQPQHF. The CDR3 region has the DNA TGTGCCAGTAGTTCGTACCAGGGGTTTAGCAATCAGCCCCAGCATTTT.

The sample holds many counts of this clonotype. This chain links TRBV6-1 with TRBJ1-1, with a tentative D call TRBD1 (6 bases). CDR3 length: 14 residues. V lost 7 bases to trimming and J lost 3 bases, with 15 bases between them. Looked up from germline, CDR1 is MNHNS and CDR2 is SASEGT. The CDR3 loop is CASTYRDIYTEAFF. The CDR3 bases are TGTGCCAGCACCTACCGGGACATTTACACTGAAGCTTTCTTT.